This TCR beta chain came from a study of technical replicates of blood from several donors. The CDR3 is 16 amino acids. Germline V gene data show CDR1 as SGDLS and CDR2 as YYNGEE. The V segment lost 1 base and the J segment 3 bases; nucleotides outside the gene matches: 3. TCRdb's table, derived via immunoSEQ multiplex PCR, lists solely in-frame clones and lacks some. The sample includes tens of thousands of clones, more than 85% of them seen just once. The source material was T cells isolated from PBMCs. This rearrangement joins TRBV9 to TRBJ2-4; TRBD2 agrees at 11 bases. The sequence was collected from a human donor in good health. Some clones in this sample may be carry-over from other donors' samples. In DNA form, the CDR3 reads TGTGCCAGCAGCGTAACTAGCGGGAGTATCAAAAACATTCAGTACTTC. This encodes CASSVTSGSIKNIQYF.